Following are 18 T cell receptor beta chains from one sample sequenced in a study of technical replicates of blood from a few donors. Using immunoSEQ multiplex PCR, the repertoire was profiled, and TCRdb retains in-frame clones only, with some absent. Counted here are tens of thousands of clones, just under 95% occurring once; the ten biggest clones make up around 2.9%. The source material was PBMCs. Receptors were obtained from a human donor in good health. Some clones in this sample may be carry-over from other donors' samples.

The genes are TRBV4-3 and TRBJ2-3, with TRBD2 as a possible D gene (5 bases). Looked up from germline, CDR1 is LGHNA and CDR2 is YSLEER. The CDR3 runs to 14 residues. Trimming left V 0 bases short and J 4 bases short, with 8 bases between. CDR3 amino acids: CASSQDRGPDTQYF. The CDR3, as DNA: TGCGCCAGCAGCCAAGATCGGGGTCCAGATACGCAGTATTTT.

J is TRBJ1-1 and V is TRBV2; D remains unclear. This CDR3 is 15 amino acids long. CDR1 and CDR2 (germline): SNHLY, FYNNEI. The V end lost 1 base, the J end lost 4 bases, and 13 bases lay between the germline ends. This CDR3 is CASSEDAGRITEAFF. DNA for the CDR3: TGTGCCAGCAGTGAAGATGCAGGTAGAATCACTGAAGCTTTCTTT.

The V call is TRBV11-3, the J call TRBJ2-5; 13 positions agree with TRBD2. CDR3 size: 15 residues. V shed 5 bases, J shed 3 bases, and the junction held 3 bases outside the gene matches. Germline V gene lookup returns CDR1 SGHNT and CDR2 YENEEA. CDR3 nucleotide sequence: TGTGCCAGCAGCCCCGGGACTAGCGGGGAAGAGACCCAGTACTTC. Amino acids: CASSPGTSGEETQYF.

V and J are TRBV21-1 and TRBJ2-5; the table gives TRBD2 as D, unverified against the DNA. TRBV21-1 constitutes a pseudogene. The CDR3 loop spans 16 amino acids. The CDR3 here is CASSKGLAGLQETQYF. The CDR3 DNA is TGTGCCAGCAGCAAAGGGCTAGCGGGCTTACAAGAGACCCAGTACTTC.

The genes are TRBV30 and TRBJ2-3; 12 bases are a match to TRBD2. The CDR3 spans 17 residues. The J segment lost 0 bases and the V segment lost 6 bases, leaving 10 bases of the junction unmatched. The germline CDR1 and CDR2 sequences are GTSNPN and SVGIG (reference sequence). The CDR3 sequence: CACRRGTSGSSTDTQYF. The CDR3 DNA follows: TGTGCCTGCCGAAGGGGGACTAGCGGGTCTAGCACAGATACGCAGTATTTT.

The chain links TRBV5-1 to TRBJ2-2, with D possibly being TRBD1 (6 bases). The germline V and J ends were trimmed by 0 bases and 4 bases, with 13 bases remaining between them. CDR3 length: 16 residues. Germline V gene sequence: CDR1 SGHRS, CDR2 YFSETQ. The CDR3 sequence is CASSLVPGAITGELFF. For the CDR3, the DNA is TGCGCCAGCAGCTTGGTTCCAGGGGCGATCACCGGGGAGCTGTTTTTT.

The chain uses TRBV7-7 and TRBJ2-2; 12 positions match TRBD1. V trimming: 5 bases; J trimming: 4 bases; junction bases outside the gene matches: 2. Germline V CDR1 and CDR2: SSHAT, FNYEAQ (reference sequence). The CDR3 has 15 amino acids. The chain's CDR3 is CASSPGQGATGELFF. For the CDR3, the DNA is TGTGCCAGCAGCCCGGGACAGGGGGCCACCGGGGAGCTGTTTTTT. Variable domain in full (rest from reference TRBV7-7 and TRBJ2-2): GAGVSQSPRYKVTKRGQDVTLRCDPISSHATLYWYQQALGQGPEFLTYFNYEAQPDKSGLPSDRFSAERPEGSISTLTIQRTEQRDSAMYRCASSPGQGATGELFFGEGSRLTVL.

J is TRBJ1-3 and V is TRBV7-2, with D uncertain. The length of the CDR3 is 15 residues. V lost 5 bases, J lost 6 bases, and 17 bases lay in between. CDR1 SGHTA and CDR2 FQGNSA come from the germline V gene. In DNA form, the CDR3 reads TGTGCCAGCAGCCCATACAGAGGAGGTGAAAACACCATATATTTT. It codes for CASSPYRGGENTIYF.

The chain has TRBV10-3 and TRBJ1-1, with a tentative D call TRBD1 (5 bases). The CDR3 extends over 17 amino acids. V shed 7 bases and J shed 4 bases, with 25 bases lying between them. Looked up from germline, CDR1 is ENHRY and CDR2 is SYGVKD. CDR3 coding DNA: TGTGCCATCAAGAGTTCCAACTCTCGCAGGGCGGCCACTGAAGCTTTCTTT. As protein: CAIKSSNSRRAATEAFF.

V gene TRBV11-2 combines with J gene TRBJ2-1, with TRBD2 as a possible D gene (7 bases). V dropped 3 bases and J dropped 9 bases, with 15 bases sitting between them. CDR3 length equals 14 residues. Germline V gives CDR1 SGHAT, CDR2 FQNNGV. Here the CDR3 DNA reads TGTGCCAGCAGCTTCTTTGGGGGGGCGGCTGAGCAGTTCTTC. This sequence encodes CASSFFGGAAEQFF.

The chain is built from TRBV5-1 and TRBJ1-1; 8 bases match TRBD1. This CDR3 comprises 16 residues. Germline V gives CDR1 SGHRS, CDR2 YFSETQ. The V and J ends lost 0 bases and 1 base, in that order; junction bases with no gene match: 5. The CDR3, as DNA: TGCGCCAGCAGCTTGGAGACAGGGGCTTCGAACACTGAAGCTTTCTTT. Its translation: CASSLETGASNTEAFF. The whole variable domain, filled in from reference TRBV5-1 and TRBJ1-1, reads KAGVTQTPRYLIKTRGQQVTLSCSPISGHRSVSWYQQTPGQGLQFLFEYFSETQRNKGNFPGRFSGRQFSNSRSEMNVSTLELGDSALYLCASSLETGASNTEAFFGQGTRLTVV.

The chain uses TRBV7-3 and TRBJ2-5; 8 nucleotides match TRBD2. The CDR3 has 14 amino acids. CDR1 and CDR2 from the germline V gene are SGHTA and FQGTGA. V was pared by 5 bases and J by 1 base, with 3 bases of the junction left unmatched. This CDR3 is CASSPAGGQETQYF. CDR3 in DNA: TGTGCCAGCAGCCCCGCGGGGGGCCAAGAGACCCAGTACTTC.

V is TRBV10-3 and J is TRBJ1-1; TRBD1 matches at 7 bases. There are 15 residues in the CDR3. J was trimmed by 0 bases and V by 4 bases; bases with no gene match: 5. The germline V gene has CDR1 ENHRY and CDR2 SYGVKD. The CDR3 reads CAISASGQMNTEAFF. CDR3 DNA sequence: TGTGCCATCAGTGCCTCGGGACAGATGAACACTGAAGCTTTCTTT.

V and J are TRBV5-1 and TRBJ2-7; D not certain. The CDR3 has 11 residues. V shed 4 bases and J shed 3 bases, with 5 bases lying between them. The germline V gene has CDR1 SGHRS and CDR2 YFSETQ. CDR3 nucleotides: TGCGCCAGCAGCCCTCTCTACGAGCAGTACTTC. It specifies CASSPLYEQYF.

This sequence joins TRBV5-6 and TRBJ1-5; 7 nucleotides line up with TRBD1. The J segment lost 1 base and the V segment lost 3 bases, leaving 7 bases of the junction unmatched. The CDR3 consists of 16 residues. Germline V CDR1 and CDR2: SGHDT, YYEEEE. The CDR3 sequence is CASSSTGDFSNQPQHF. For the CDR3, the DNA is TGTGCCAGCAGCTCCACAGGGGACTTCAGCAATCAGCCCCAGCATTTT.

This chain connects TRBV6-5 to TRBJ2-5, with TRBD2 matching over 9 bases. There are 15 residues in the CDR3. Germline V gives CDR1 MNHEY, CDR2 SVGAGI. J gave up 5 bases and V 2 bases, and 6 bases lay outside the gene matches. DNA for the CDR3: TGTGCCAGCAGTTACGGTGGAGCGGGGGGTGAGACCCAGTACTTC. Amino acid sequence: CASSYGGAGGETQYF.

CDR3 sequence: CASSVRPGLLADTQYF. CDR3 nucleotide sequence: TGCGCCAGCAGCGTACGGCCGGGACTCTTGGCAGATACGCAGTATTTT. The chain combines TRBV5-1 with TRBJ2-3, with a possible D match to TRBD2 (6 bases). V was trimmed by 4 bases and J by 4 bases, leaving 19 bases between them. Germline CDR1 reads SGHRS; CDR2 reads YFSETQ. The CDR3 loop spans 16 amino acids.

The chain employs TRBV5-1 and TRBJ1-2; possible D gene TRBD1, 6 bases. Germline V gene data show CDR1 as SGHRS and CDR2 as YFSETQ. The CDR3 runs to 13 residues. Trimming cost V 4 bases and J 3 bases, with 10 bases left between them. Here the CDR3 reads CASSPGGDYGYTF. The CDR3 DNA reads as TGCGCCAGCAGCCCGGGGGGCGACTATGGCTACACCTTC.